One TCR beta chain is described in this entry. Antigen unknown. The data were obtained in a study of CD8+ T cells in alopecia areata. Study-level information: It was oral tofacitinib, at 5 to 10 mg twice daily, that treated patients received. Overall study results and limits: Normal scalp had lower clonality than lesional scalp, with alopecia totalis/universalis lesions showing this most strongly. Tofacitinib yielded significantly lower scalp clonality and fewer expanded CD8+ clones among the top 100.

The treatment denotes: oral pan-JAK inhibitor, 5-10 mg twice daily. The researchers isolated CD4+ and CD8+ T cells from PBMCs by sorting. It was cDNA, reverse transcribed from extracted RNA, that served as the sequencing template. Some clones are missing from TCRdb's copy, which holds only in-frame ones; the method was immunoSEQ multiplex PCR. Seen here are 140,000 to 150,000 clones, about 56% observed once, and the top ten hold roughly 15%. The CDR3 sequence is 16 residues long. Germline CDR1 is SGHAT and CDR2 is FQNNGV. V was pared by 5 bases and J by 9 bases, with 13 bases of the junction left unmatched.

The starting material was CD8+ T cells sorted from blood, obtained at week 4, from a patient treated with tofacitinib. The source of this sequence is a human donor with alopecia areata. The V and J genes are TRBV11-2 and TRBJ2-3; the match to TRBD2 covers 11 bases. The CDR3 DNA reads as TGTGCCAGCAGCGGGCCTAGCGGGGGGCCCCTGGGGACGCAGTATTTT. Its protein product is CASSGPSGGPLGTQYF. The entire variable domain, with the rest obtained from reference TRBV11-2 and TRBJ2-3, is as follows: EAGVAQSPRYKIIEKRQSVAFWCNPISGHATLYWYQQILGQGPKLLIQFQNNGVVDDSQLPKDRFSAERLKGVDSTLKIQPAKLEDSAVYLCASSGPSGGPLGTQYFGPGTRLTVL.